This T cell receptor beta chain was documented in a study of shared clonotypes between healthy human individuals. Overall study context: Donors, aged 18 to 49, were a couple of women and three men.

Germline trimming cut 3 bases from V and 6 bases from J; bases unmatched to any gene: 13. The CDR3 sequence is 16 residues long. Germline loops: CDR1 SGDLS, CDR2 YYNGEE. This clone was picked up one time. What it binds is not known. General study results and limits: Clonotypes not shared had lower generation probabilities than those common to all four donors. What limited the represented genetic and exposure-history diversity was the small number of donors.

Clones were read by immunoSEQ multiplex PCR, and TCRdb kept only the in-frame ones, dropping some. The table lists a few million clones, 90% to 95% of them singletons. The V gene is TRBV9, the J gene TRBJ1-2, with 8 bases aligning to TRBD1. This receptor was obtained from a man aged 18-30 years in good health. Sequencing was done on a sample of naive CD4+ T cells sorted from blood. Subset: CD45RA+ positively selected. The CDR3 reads CASSARGQVPNDGYTF. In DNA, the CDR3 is TGTGCCAGCAGCGCTAGGGGACAGGTACCAAATGATGGCTACACCTTC.